Listed below are T cell receptor beta chains from one sample, sequenced in a study of blood T cell repertoires in COVID-19. Here immunoSEQ multiplex PCR was the method, and the copy in TCRdb shows in-frame clones only, minus some. The sample yields about 210,000 clones, about four fifths seen once. Input material: peripheral blood. The origin of the receptors is a woman between 50 and 59 years old with active or convalescent COVID-19. CDR3s include the opening cysteine and the closing phenylalanine or tryptophan. Each record gives: clone size, V gene, D gene, J gene, CDR3 protein, CDR3 DNA. The D gene is left open where the match is weak. Size is omitted from some rows. Given values are once, few, many or a class for expanded clones.

size: .; V: TRBV11-2; D: .; J: TRBJ2-7; CDR3: CASSLDRTVYEQYF; DNA: TGTGCCAGCAGCTTAGATCGGACAGTCTACGAGCAGTACTTC
size: .; V: TRBV7-9; D: .; J: TRBJ1-2; CDR3: CASSLGGLGYGYTF; DNA: TGTGCCAGCAGCTTAGGAGGGCTCGGCTATGGCTACACCTTC
size: .; V: TRBV4-2; D: TRBD2; J: TRBJ2-5; CDR3: CASSQEVRAGGLETQYF; DNA: TGTGCCAGCAGCCAAGAGGTCCGAGCGGGGGGGTTGGAGACCCAGTACTTC
size: .; V: TRBV19; D: .; J: TRBJ1-5; CDR3: CASSIQSGGWSNQPQHF; DNA: TGTGCCAGTAGTATTCAGTCGGGGGGATGGAGCAATCAGCCCCAGCATTTT
size: .; V: TRBV19; D: .; J: TRBJ1-1; CDR3: CASSTTGTPNTEAFF; DNA: TGTGCCAGTAGTACGACCGGGACACCGAACACTGAAGCTTTCTTT
size: few; V: TRBV5-1; D: TRBD2; J: TRBJ2-2; CDR3: CASSLAGTSSFGELFF; DNA: TGCGCCAGCAGCTTGGCGGGGACTAGCTCTTTCGGGGAGCTGTTTTTT
size: .; V: TRBV2; D: .; J: TRBJ2-3; CDR3: CASSRRRISTDTQYF; DNA: TGTGCCAGCAGTAGACGGAGGATTAGCACAGATACGCAGTATTTT
size: .; V: TRBV29-1; D: .; J: TRBJ2-1; CDR3: CSVEEGGYEQFF; DNA: TGCAGCGTTGAAGAAGGCGGGTATGAGCAGTTCTTC
size: .; V: TRBV5-4; D: TRBD1; J: TRBJ2-1; CDR3: CASSLEGGTGSIF; DNA: TGTGCCAGCAGCTTGGAGGGCGGGACAGGGTCAATCTTC
size: .; V: TRBV19; D: .; J: TRBJ1-3; CDR3: CASLSGGSGNTIYF; DNA: TGTGCCAGTCTCTCCGGGGGCTCTGGAAACACCATATATTTT
size: .; V: TRBV19; D: .; J: TRBJ2-3; CDR3: CASSIVGEWVDTQYF; DNA: TGTGCCAGTAGTATCGTCGGGGAATGGGTAGATACGCAGTATTTT
size: .; V: TRBV10-2; D: TRBD1; J: TRBJ1-5; CDR3: CASSEPTTGGNQPQHF; DNA: TGCGCCAGCAGTGAGCCGACGACAGGGGGAAATCAGCCCCAGCATTTT
size: .; V: TRBV5-1; D: .; J: TRBJ2-3; CDR3: CASREQSQVPDTQYF; DNA: TGCGCCAGCCGGGAGCAGTCTCAGGTCCCAGATACGCAGTATTTT
size: .; V: TRBV9; D: TRBD2; J: TRBJ2-7; CDR3: CASSAAGLAGVREQYF; DNA: TGTGCCAGCAGCGCGGCCGGACTAGCGGGAGTAAGAGAGCAGTACTTC
size: .; V: TRBV6-4; D: .; J: TRBJ2-3; CDR3: CASSEGGDTDTQYF; DNA: TGTGCCAGCAGTGAAGGAGGGGACACAGATACGCAGTATTTT
size: .; V: TRBV19; D: .; J: TRBJ1-3; CDR3: CASSPTGSSGNTIYF; DNA: TGTGCCAGTAGCCCTACAGGTTCCTCTGGAAACACCATATATTTT
size: .; V: TRBV5-1; D: TRBD1; J: TRBJ2-5; CDR3: CASRLGQGGETQYF; DNA: TGCGCCAGCAGGTTGGGACAGGGGGGAGAGACCCAGTACTTC
size: .; V: TRBV11-3; D: TRBD1; J: TRBJ2-2; CDR3: CASSHGTVNTGELFF; DNA: TGTGCCAGCAGCCACGGGACAGTAAACACCGGGGAGCTGTTTTTT
size: .; V: TRBV10-3; D: .; J: TRBJ1-4; CDR3: CAISEADRINEKLFF; DNA: TGTGCCATCAGTGAGGCTGACAGGATTAATGAAAAACTGTTTTTT